The present TCR beta chain was sequenced within a study of cytomegalovirus exposure and HLA in healthy donors. Comment on this clone: Antigen: not known.

The PCR was carried out with 60 Vbeta primers and 13 Jbeta primers. The method was immunoSEQ multiplex PCR; TCRdb's version includes in-frame clones alone and lacks a portion of them. The sample consists of over 40,000 clones, roughly nine tenths of them appearing once. General study findings and limits: As immune exposure information, only CMV serostatus was available. In a later analysis, around 18,000 TCR beta sequences were associated with HLA alleles at 0.05 false discovery rate.

V lost 5 bases to trimming and J lost 2 bases; unmatched junction nucleotides: 9. Germline assignment: CDR1 LNHNV and CDR2 YYDKDF (reference sequence). The CDR3 spans 15 residues. This TCR derives from a woman between 35 and 50 years old in good health and CMV-seropositive. Sequencing was carried out using PBMCs. The chain carries TRBV15 and TRBJ2-7; 7 positions match TRBD1. For the CDR3, the DNA is TGTGCCACCAGCCGGGCCGGGACAGTCGCCTACGAGCAGTACTTC. Translating it yields CATSRAGTVAYEQYF.